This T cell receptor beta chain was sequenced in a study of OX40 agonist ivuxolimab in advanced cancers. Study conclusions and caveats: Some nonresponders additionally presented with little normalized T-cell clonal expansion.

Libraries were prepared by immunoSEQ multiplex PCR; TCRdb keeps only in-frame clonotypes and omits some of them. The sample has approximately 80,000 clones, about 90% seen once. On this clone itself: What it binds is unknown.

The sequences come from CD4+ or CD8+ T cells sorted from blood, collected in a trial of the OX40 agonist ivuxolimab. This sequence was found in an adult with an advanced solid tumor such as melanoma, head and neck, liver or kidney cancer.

The CDR3 sequence is CASSILSGGAADTQYF. Written as DNA, the CDR3 is TGTGCCAGCAGCATCCTGAGCGGGGGGGCCGCAGATACGCAGTATTTT. J is TRBJ2-3 and V is TRBV13, with TRBD2 identical over 10 bases. Germline assignment: CDR1 PRHDT and CDR2 FYEKMQ (reference sequence). The J segment lost 4 bases and the V segment lost 5 bases, leaving 9 bases of the junction unmatched. The CDR3 is 16 amino acids.